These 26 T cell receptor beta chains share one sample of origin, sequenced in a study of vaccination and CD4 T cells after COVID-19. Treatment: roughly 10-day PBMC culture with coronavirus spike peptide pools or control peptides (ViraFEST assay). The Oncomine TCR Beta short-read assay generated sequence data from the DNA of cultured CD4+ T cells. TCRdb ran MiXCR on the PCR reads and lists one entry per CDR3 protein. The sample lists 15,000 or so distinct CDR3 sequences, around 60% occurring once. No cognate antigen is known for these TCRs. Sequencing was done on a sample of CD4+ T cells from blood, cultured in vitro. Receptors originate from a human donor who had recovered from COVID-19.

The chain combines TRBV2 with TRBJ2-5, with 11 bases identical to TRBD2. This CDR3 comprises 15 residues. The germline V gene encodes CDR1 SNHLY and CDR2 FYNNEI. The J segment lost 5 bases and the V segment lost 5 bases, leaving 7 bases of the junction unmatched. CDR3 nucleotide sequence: TGTGCCAGCAGTCTCTCGGGACTAGCGGTCGAGACCCAGTACTTC. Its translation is CASSLSGLAVETQYF.

CDR3 sequence: CASKRAGTGELFF. The CDR3 bases are TGTGCCAGCAAAAGGGCCGGAACCGGGGAGCTGTTTTTT. The gene calls are TRBV11-2 and TRBJ2-2; no clear D. The V gene lost 7 bases and the J gene lost 5 bases, with 11 bases spanning the gap. Germline CDR1 SGHAT, CDR2 FQNNGV. There are 13 residues in the CDR3. Full variable domain (remainder filled in from reference TRBV11-2 and TRBJ2-2): EAGVAQSPRYKIIEKRQSVAFWCNPISGHATLYWYQQILGQGPKLLIQFQNNGVVDDSQLPKDRFSAERLKGVDSTLKIQPAKLEDSAVYLCASKRAGTGELFFGEGSRLTVL.

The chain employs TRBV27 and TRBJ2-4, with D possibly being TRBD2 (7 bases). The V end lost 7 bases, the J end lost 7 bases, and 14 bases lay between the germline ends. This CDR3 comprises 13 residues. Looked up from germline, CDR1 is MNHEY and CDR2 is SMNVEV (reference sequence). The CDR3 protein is CASNGGGSNIQYF. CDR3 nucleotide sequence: TGTGCCAGCAACGGGGGCGGGAGCAACATTCAGTACTTC.

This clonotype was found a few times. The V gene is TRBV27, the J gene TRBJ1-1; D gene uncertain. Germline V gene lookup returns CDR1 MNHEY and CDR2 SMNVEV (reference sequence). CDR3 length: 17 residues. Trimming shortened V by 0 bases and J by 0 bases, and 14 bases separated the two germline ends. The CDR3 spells CASSLSSDTTVNTEAFF. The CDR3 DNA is TGTGCCAGCAGTTTATCCTCAGATACCACAGTGAACACTGAAGCTTTCTTT.

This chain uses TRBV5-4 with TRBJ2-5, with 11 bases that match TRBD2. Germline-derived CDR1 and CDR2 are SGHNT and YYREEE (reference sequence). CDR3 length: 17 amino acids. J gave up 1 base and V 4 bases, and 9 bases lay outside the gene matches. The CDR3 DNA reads TGTGCCAGCAGCCCTGGACTAGCGGGTATAATCCAAGAGACCCAGTACTTC. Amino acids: CASSPGLAGIIQETQYF.

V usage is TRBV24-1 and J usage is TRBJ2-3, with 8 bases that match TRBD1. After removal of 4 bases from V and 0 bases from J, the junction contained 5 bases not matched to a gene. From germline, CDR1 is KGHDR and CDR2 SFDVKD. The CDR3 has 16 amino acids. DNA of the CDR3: TGTGCCACCAGTGAACCTACAGGGGGGAGCACAGATACGCAGTATTTT. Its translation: CATSEPTGGSTDTQYF.

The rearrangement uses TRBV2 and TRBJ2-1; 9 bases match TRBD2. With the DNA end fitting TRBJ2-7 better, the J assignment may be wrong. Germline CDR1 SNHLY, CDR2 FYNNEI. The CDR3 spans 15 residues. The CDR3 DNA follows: TGTGCCAGCAGTGAAGGGGCGGGAGGGATGGAAGAGCAGTACTTC. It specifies CASSEGAGGMEEQYF.

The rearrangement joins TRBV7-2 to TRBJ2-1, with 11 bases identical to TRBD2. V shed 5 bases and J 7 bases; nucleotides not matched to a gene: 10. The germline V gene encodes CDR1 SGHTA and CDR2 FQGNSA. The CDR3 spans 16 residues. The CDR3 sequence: CASSAQPGLAANEQFF. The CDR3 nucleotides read TGTGCCAGCAGCGCACAACCGGGACTAGCGGCGAATGAGCAGTTCTTC.

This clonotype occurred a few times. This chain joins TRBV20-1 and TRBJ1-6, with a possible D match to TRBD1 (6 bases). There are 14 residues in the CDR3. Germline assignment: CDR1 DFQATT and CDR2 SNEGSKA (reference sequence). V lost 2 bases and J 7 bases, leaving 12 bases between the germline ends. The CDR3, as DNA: TGCAGTGCTAGAAAGGAGGGGGGGAATTCACCCCTCCACTTT. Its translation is CSARKEGGNSPLHF.

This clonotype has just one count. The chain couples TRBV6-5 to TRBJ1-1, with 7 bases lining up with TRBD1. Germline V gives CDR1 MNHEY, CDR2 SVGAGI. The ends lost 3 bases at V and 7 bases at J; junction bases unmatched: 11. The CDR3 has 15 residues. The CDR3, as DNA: TGTGCCAGCAGTTATCAGGGGGTACAACAAGGTGAAGCTTTCTTT. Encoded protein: CASSYQGVQQGEAFF.

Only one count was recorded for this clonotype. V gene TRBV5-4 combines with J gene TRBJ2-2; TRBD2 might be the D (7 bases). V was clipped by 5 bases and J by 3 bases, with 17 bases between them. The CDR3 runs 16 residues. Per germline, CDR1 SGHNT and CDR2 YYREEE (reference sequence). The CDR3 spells CASRTRGGEDTGELFF. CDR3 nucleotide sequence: TGTGCCAGCAGGACGAGAGGGGGGGAGGACACCGGGGAGCTGTTTTTT. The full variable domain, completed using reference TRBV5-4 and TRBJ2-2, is ETGVTQSPTHLIKTRGQQVTLRCSSQSGHNTVSWYQQALGQGPQFIFQYYREEENGRGNFPPRFSGLQFPNYSSELNVNALELDDSALYLCASRTRGGEDTGELFFGEGSRLTVL.

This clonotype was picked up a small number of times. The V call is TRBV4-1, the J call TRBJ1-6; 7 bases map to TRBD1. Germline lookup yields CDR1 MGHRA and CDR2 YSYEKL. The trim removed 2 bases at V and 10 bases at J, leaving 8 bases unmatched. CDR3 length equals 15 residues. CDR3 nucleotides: TGCGCCAGCAGCCAACGACAGGGTCGGGACTCACCCCTCCACTTT. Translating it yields CASSQRQGRDSPLHF.

The CDR3 bases are TGTGCCAGCTCACCACCAGACGGGATCGGGAGAGCTTTCTTT. Protein product: CASSPPDGIGRAFF. This sequence joins TRBV18 and TRBJ1-1; D is ambiguous. Trimming took off 0 bases at V and 10 bases at J, with 15 bases between the two ends. The germline V gene has CDR1 KGHSH and CDR2 LQKENI. The CDR3 length is 14 residues.

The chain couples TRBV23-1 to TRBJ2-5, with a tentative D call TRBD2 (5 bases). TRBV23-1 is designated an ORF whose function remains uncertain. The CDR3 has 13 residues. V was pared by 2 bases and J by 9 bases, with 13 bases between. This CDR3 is CASSQGRFGSQYF. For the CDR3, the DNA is TGCGCCAGCAGTCAAGGGAGATTCGGGTCCCAGTACTTC.

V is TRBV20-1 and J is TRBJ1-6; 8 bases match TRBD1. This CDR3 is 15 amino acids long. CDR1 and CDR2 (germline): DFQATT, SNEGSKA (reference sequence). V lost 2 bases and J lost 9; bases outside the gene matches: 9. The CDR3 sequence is CSARRGGQGGSPLHF. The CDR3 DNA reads TGCAGTGCTAGAAGGGGAGGACAGGGCGGTTCACCCCTCCACTTT.

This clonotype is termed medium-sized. DNA for the CDR3: TGTGCCACCAGTGACGAGACAGGGGACGGCTATGGCTACACCTTC. It yields the protein CATSDETGDGYGYTF. V usage is TRBV24-1 and J usage is TRBJ1-2, with 8 bases aligning to TRBD1. Germline CDR1 is KGHDR and CDR2 is SFDVKD. The CDR3 covers 15 residues. V lost 4 bases to trimming and J lost 4 bases; unmatched junction nucleotides: 7.

CDR3 region: CSGRGRPTQETQYF. Written as DNA, the CDR3 is TGCAGTGGGAGAGGGAGGCCTACACAAGAGACCCAGTACTTC. The rearrangement uses TRBV20-1 and TRBJ2-5; D is perhaps TRBD2 (6 bases). CDR3 length equals 14 residues. V lost 7 bases, J lost 2 bases, and 17 bases lay in between. The germline CDR1 and CDR2 sequences are DFQATT and SNEGSKA (reference sequence).

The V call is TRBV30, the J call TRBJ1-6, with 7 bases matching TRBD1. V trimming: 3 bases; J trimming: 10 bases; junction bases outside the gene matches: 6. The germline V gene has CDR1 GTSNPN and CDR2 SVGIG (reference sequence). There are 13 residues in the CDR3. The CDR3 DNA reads TGTGCCTGGAGCGCAACAGGGGACTCACCCCTCCACTTT. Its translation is CAWSATGDSPLHF.

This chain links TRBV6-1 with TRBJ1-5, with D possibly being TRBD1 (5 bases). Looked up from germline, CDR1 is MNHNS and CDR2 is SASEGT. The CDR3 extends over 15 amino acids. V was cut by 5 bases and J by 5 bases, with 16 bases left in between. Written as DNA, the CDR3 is TGTGCCAGCAGTCCGAGCGCAGGGATCGATCAGCCCCAGCATTTT. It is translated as CASSPSAGIDQPQHF.

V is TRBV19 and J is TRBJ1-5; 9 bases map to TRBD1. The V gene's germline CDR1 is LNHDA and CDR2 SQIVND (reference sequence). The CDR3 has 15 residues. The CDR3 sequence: CSYPNRGHSNQPQHF. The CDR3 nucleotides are TGTTCCTATCCAAACAGGGGGCATAGCAATCAGCCCCAGCATTTT. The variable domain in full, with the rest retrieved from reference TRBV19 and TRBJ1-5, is DGGITQSPKYLFRKEGQNVTLSCEQNLNHDAMYWYRQDPGQGLRLIYYSQIVNDFQKGDIAEGYSVSREKKESFPLTVTSAQKNPTAFYLCSYPNRGHSNQPQHFGDGTRLSIL.

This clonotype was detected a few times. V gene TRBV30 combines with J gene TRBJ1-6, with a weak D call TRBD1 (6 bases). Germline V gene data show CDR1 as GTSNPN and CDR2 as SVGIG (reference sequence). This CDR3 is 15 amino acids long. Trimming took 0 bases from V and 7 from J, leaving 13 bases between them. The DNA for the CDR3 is TGTGCCTGGAGTGTAATGGCAGGGGAAAATTCACCCCTCCACTTT. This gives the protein CAWSVMAGENSPLHF.

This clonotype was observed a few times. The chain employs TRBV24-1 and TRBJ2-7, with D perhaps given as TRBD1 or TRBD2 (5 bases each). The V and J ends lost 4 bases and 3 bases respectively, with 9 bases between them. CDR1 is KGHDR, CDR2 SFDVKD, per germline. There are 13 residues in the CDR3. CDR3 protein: CATSDGALYEQYF. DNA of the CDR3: TGTGCCACCAGTGACGGGGCCCTCTACGAGCAGTACTTC.

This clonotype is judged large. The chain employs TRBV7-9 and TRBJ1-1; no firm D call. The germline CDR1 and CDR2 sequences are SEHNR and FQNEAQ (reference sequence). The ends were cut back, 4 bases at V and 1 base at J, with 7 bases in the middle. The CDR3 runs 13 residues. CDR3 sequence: CASSSQSNTEAFF. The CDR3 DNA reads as TGTGCCAGCAGCTCGCAATCGAACACTGAAGCTTTCTTT.

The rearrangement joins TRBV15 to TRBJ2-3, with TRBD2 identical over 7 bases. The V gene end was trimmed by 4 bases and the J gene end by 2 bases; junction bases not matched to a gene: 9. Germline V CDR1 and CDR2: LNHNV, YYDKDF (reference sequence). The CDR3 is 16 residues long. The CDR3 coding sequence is TGTGCCACCAGCATGTCCAGCGGGGTCCTCACAGATACGCAGTATTTT. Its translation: CATSMSSGVLTDTQYF.

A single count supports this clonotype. CDR3 nucleotides: TGTGCCACCAGTGAAGCACCCTCCGGGACAGGAGACGAGACCCAGTACTTC. Translating gives CATSEAPSGTGDETQYF. This rearrangement joins TRBV24-1 to TRBJ2-5; 8 bases fit TRBD1. Germline V gene data show CDR1 as KGHDR and CDR2 as SFDVKD. The CDR3 extends over 17 amino acids. V was clipped by 4 bases and J by 5 bases; unmatched bases: 14.

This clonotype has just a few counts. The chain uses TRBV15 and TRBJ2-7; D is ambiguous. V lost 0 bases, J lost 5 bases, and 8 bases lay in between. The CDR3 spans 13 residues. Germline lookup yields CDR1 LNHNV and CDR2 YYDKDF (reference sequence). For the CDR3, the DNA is TGTGCCACCAGCAGAGATCGAGAGGACGAGCAGTACTTC. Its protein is CATSRDREDEQYF. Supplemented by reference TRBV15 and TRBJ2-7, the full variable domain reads DAMVIQNPRYQVTQFGKPVTLSCSQTLNHNVMYWYQQKSSQAPKLLFHYYDKDFNNEADTPDNFQSRRPNTSFCFLDIRSPGLGDTAMYLCATSRDREDEQYFGPGTRLTVT.